This entry features one T cell receptor beta chain sequence. This clone has a handful of counts. This clone's antigen is unknown. Because the receptor is murine, the gene names and germline sequences shown are mouse ones. The read stops 4 residues short of the end of the CDR3; the missing end is completed from the germline J gene. Cells from pooled mouse cutaneous lymph nodes were stained for CD4, CD8alpha, NKG2D, NKG2ACE and other markers and then sorted on a BD Influx. The entry originates in a study of CD8+ T cells in alopecia areata (dated by TCRdb to between 2017 and 2018). About the full investigation: Skin from C3H/HeJ donors with spontaneous alopecia (about 6-12 months old) was grafted onto female C3H/HeJ recipients aged about 7-11 weeks. In both human patients and the C3H/HeJ mouse model, the study applied high-throughput TCRbeta sequencing to look at T cell clonal expansion in alopecia areata. Scalp clonality was compared among normal scalp (n=4), patchy alopecia areata scalp (n=8), and alopecia totalis/universalis scalp (n=8). Human TCRbeta sequencing covered scalp tissue and sorted CD4+ and CD8+ peripheral blood T cells from patchy and totalis/universalis alopecia areata patients and healthy controls. TCRbeta CDR3 regions were amplified by immunoSEQ multiplex PCR with 35 Vbeta forward and 13 Jbeta reverse primers. RNA was obtained with the PAXgene miRNA kit for fixed scalp, the miRNeasy kit for PBMCs, and the RNeasy kit for mouse skin. The study at large found these results: TCR sequences shared between patients were less clear than in mice, possibly partly because of HLA diversity in the patient population. Resident alphabeta T cells in normal human skin are also sequenced, complicating scalp TCR repertoire analysis, unlike mouse skin dominated by gammadelta T cells. Compared with normal scalp, lesional scalp had higher clonality and more expanded CD8+ clones, particularly in alopecia totalis/universalis, a pattern that suggests antigenic drive.

The receptor library was made with the immunoSEQ multiplex PCR assay. RNA was extracted from all samples and reverse transcribed into cDNA as template for TCR sequencing. SuperScript III was used to make first-strand cDNA, primed with a 2:1 mix of oligo-dT and random hexamers. A synthetic immune receptor repertoire was used to measure amplification bias, and any remaining bias was corrected computationally. Sequencing of the libraries was done on Illumina HiSeq using 60 bp reads that spanned the CDR3 and were read from J toward V. From the authors' description of their analysis: Raw reads were preprocessed to remove errors, and CDR3 was defined by IMGT conventions from the conserved cysteine to phenylalanine. Clonality was computed by normalizing Shannon entropy by log2 of the number of productive unique TCRs and subtracting the result from 1. Scalp TCRbeta sequences were cross-referenced with sorted blood CD4 and CD8 repertoires so that the CD4 or CD8 identity of scalp clones could be inferred. TCRdb's version of the immuneACCESS table is confined to in-frame rearrangements and falls short of the full clone set. An unresolved V gene accounts for under half of the shortfall where checked; the remainder is of unknown origin. V, J and clone size were drawn from that table, and D and trimming were deduced from the DNA. The sample counts 200,000 to 300,000 clones, each observed more than once. 1.2% of the sample lies in the top ten.

Inclusive of the bounding cysteine and phenylalanine, the CDR3 is 15 residues long. The 33 bases shown cover part of the CDR3, and their frame starts at base 1. Trimming accounts for 1 base at V and 5 bases at J, while the number of junction bases matched to no gene is 5. CDR1 NSHNY and CDR2 SYGAGN were looked up in the germline V gene. The rearranged segments are TRBV13-1 and TRBJ2-1, with 8 bases in between that match TRBD2. The clonotype comes from a C3H/HeJ mouse with alopecia areata. Mice in this strain carry MHC haplotype H2-k. The sequencing sample was made of CD4+ T cells sorted from a lymph node. For the CDR3, the sequence is CASSDTGGAHAEQFF. Partial CDR3 DNA: TGTGCCAGCAGTGATACCGGGGGGGCCCATGCT.